One TCR beta chain is described in this entry. Profiling relied on immunoSEQ multiplex PCR, and the TCRdb table lists in-frame clones only, not all of them. The sample includes roughly 310,000 clones, about nine tenths of them seen just once. This entry is derived from a study of blood T cell repertoires in COVID-19. Study context: Spain, Italy and the United States supplied samples that represented acute and convalescent COVID-19.

Individuals drawn from 24 US areas were roughly 18 to 95 years old. Self-reported history from a screening survey and questionnaire set each donor's cohort. Two negative PCRs, clearance, or symptom resolution characterized the recovered Cohort 3 donors. Germline V lookup: CDR1 SEHNR, CDR2 FQNEAQ (reference sequence). The CDR3 contains 15 residues. Trimming stripped 5 bases from V and 6 bases from J, with 18 bases between. The sequenced sample was PBMCs or T cells enriched from blood (not recorded which). The chain is built from TRBV7-9 and TRBJ2-3; tentatively, D is TRBD2 (7 bases). The TCR sequence derives from a woman aged 40 to 50 who had recovered from COVID-19. DNA of the CDR3: TGTGCCAGCAGCGCGACCGGCGGGGGCCCTGATACGCAGTATTTT. Translation: CASSATGGGPDTQYF. Full variable domain (rest looked up from reference TRBV7-9 and TRBJ2-3): DTGVSQNPRHKITKRGQNVTFRCDPISEHNRLYWYRQTLGQGPEFLTYFQNEAQLEKSRLLSDRFSAERPKGSFSTLEIQRTEQGDSAMYLCASSATGGGPDTQYFGPGTRLTVL.